The T cell receptor beta chain described here comes from a study of T cell repertoires in cytomegalovirus infection. At the level of the study: A matching HLA type, together with CMV infection, was signaled by public TCR beta signatures.

TCRdb reprocessed the reads with MiXCR, giving one entry per CDR3 protein. The table lists hundreds of thousands of distinct CDR3 sequences, 20% to 25% of them singletons. Trimming removed 0 bases at V and 8 bases at J, with 11 bases between. The CDR3 consists of 15 residues. Germline CDR1 reads MNHEY; CDR2 reads SVGAGI. This TCR came from a human donor in good health (CMV status not recorded). Some clones in this sample may be carry-over from other donors' samples. Sample: CD8+ T cells from PBMCs. The chain is built from TRBV6-5 and TRBJ1-6; perhaps TRBD1 as D (5 bases). CDR3 sequence: CASSYSGEGDSPLHF. The CDR3 region has the DNA TGTGCCAGCAGTTACTCGGGCGAAGGGGATTCACCCCTCCACTTT.